A selection of T cell receptor beta chains follows, all from one sample in a study of T cells in Graves' hyperthyroidism and ophthalmopathy. TCRdb analysed the multiplex PCR reads with MiXCR anew, one entry per CDR3 protein. The profile shows about 500,000 distinct CDR3 sequences, over 15% of them singletons. Material: blood. Receptor source: a woman aged 18-29 years with Graves' hyperthyroidism. The CDR3 runs from the conserved cysteine through the conserved F or W. D genes are given only for firm matches. Clone size is stated in some rows and not others, as once, few, many or a class when expanded.

CDR3 protein,CDR3 DNA,D gene,V gene,J gene,clone size
CASSHAGGGDEAFF,TGCGCCAGCAGCCACGCCGGGGGCGGTGATGAAGCTTTCTTT,-,TRBV5-1,TRBJ1-1,many
CASSSWKDLGAKLFF,TGTGCCAGCAGTTCCTGGAAGGACCTCGGCGCAAAACTGTTTTTT,-,TRBV6-2/TRBV6-3,TRBJ1-4,few
CASRSGLPTDTQYF,TGTGCCAGCAGATCAGGACTACCGACAGATACGCAGTATTTT,-,TRBV27,TRBJ2-3,-
CASSRSSRLYEQYF,TGTGCCAGCAGCCGCTCCTCTAGGTTGTACGAGCAGTACTTC,-,TRBV11-2,TRBJ2-7,many
CARMGPSANSNQPQHF,TGTGCCAGAATGGGACCCAGCGCAAATAGCAATCAGCCCCAGCATTTT,-,TRBV5-6,TRBJ1-5,-
CASSVGETGTDTQYF,TGTGCCAGCAGTGTAGGGGAGACGGGGACAGATACGCAGTATTTT,-,TRBV6-4,TRBJ2-3,-
CASSRGRITGNTIYF,TGTGCCAGCAGTCGGGGACGGATCACTGGAAACACCATATATTTT,-,TRBV12-3/TRBV12-4,TRBJ1-3,-
CASSYSFQSSGNTIYF,TGTGCCAGCAGTTACTCTTTCCAGAGCTCTGGAAACACCATATATTTT,-,TRBV6-6,TRBJ1-3,-
CASGEGEFYGYTF,TGTGCCAGTGGGGAGGGAGAGTTCTATGGCTACACCTTC,-,TRBV28,TRBJ1-2,many
CASSPLAGGAGTEAFF,TGTGCCAGCAGCCCTTTGGCAGGGGGCGCGGGGACTGAAGCTTTCTTT,TRBD1,TRBV11-2,TRBJ1-1,many
CASSALAGLETQYF,TGTGCCAGCAGTGCCCTAGCGGGGTTGGAGACCCAGTACTTC,TRBD2,TRBV12-3/TRBV12-4,TRBJ2-5,-
CASTIPRGLNWVDEQFF,TGTGCCAGCACCATACCCCGGGGACTAAATTGGGTAGATGAGCAGTTCTTC,TRBD2,TRBV28,TRBJ2-1,many
CASSPTPSQGEKLFF,TGTGCCAGCTCACCTACACCATCTCAGGGGGAAAAACTGTTTTTT,-,TRBV18,TRBJ1-4,many
CASSWAGTGSYEQYF,TGTGCCAGCAGTTGGGCCGGGACAGGGAGCTACGAGCAGTACTTC,TRBD1,TRBV6-9,TRBJ2-7,-
CASSPPGTIRNTIYF,TGTGCCAGCAGTCCCCCCGGGACAATAAGAAACACCATATATTTT,-,TRBV12-3/TRBV12-4,TRBJ1-3,many
CASSQRTSGLTYEQYF,TGTGCCAGCAGCCAACGGACTAGCGGACTTACCTACGAGCAGTACTTC,TRBD2,TRBV7-2,TRBJ2-7,few
CASSLSTRSWAQYF,TGTGCCAGCAGTTTATCGACACGCTCGTGGGCGCAGTACTTC,-,TRBV27,TRBJ2-7,many
CASSTRDNPNTEAFF,TGTGCCAGCAGCACACGGGACAACCCAAACACTGAAGCTTTCTTT,-,TRBV7-8,TRBJ1-1,many
CSARAVLPLAGDDNEQFF,TGCAGTGCTAGAGCGGTCCTACCGCTAGCGGGAGATGACAATGAGCAGTTCTTC,TRBD2,TRBV20-1,TRBJ2-1,many
CATIRDRGGSYNEQFF,TGTGCCACGATCCGGGACAGGGGAGGTTCCTACAATGAGCAGTTCTTC,TRBD1,TRBV7-9,TRBJ2-1,few
CASIPGENQAFF,TGCGCCAGCATACCGGGGGAAAATCAAGCTTTCTTT,-,TRBV10-2,TRBJ1-1,-
CATSEGAQARGYGYTF,TGTGCCACCAGTGAGGGTGCCCAGGCGAGAGGCTATGGCTACACCTTC,-,TRBV24-1,TRBJ1-2,many
CASSIVRGRGTGELFF,TGTGCCAGTAGTATAGTTAGGGGGCGAGGGACCGGGGAGCTGTTTTTT,TRBD1,TRBV19,TRBJ2-2,-
CSARKLGLAGYNGQFF,TGCAGTGCTAGGAAGCTAGGACTAGCGGGTTACAATGGGCAGTTCTTC,TRBD2,TRBV20-1,TRBJ2-1,few
CASSVYPAGVNEQFF,TGTGCCAGCAGCGTATATCCAGCGGGGGTCAATGAGCAGTTCTTC,TRBD2,TRBV9,TRBJ2-1,-
CASSPKEGYGYTF,TGTGCCAGCTCACCCAAGGAAGGGTATGGCTACACCTTC,-,TRBV18,TRBJ1-2,many